This TCR beta chain originates from a study of metastatic and nonmetastatic thyroid tumors. This clone was recorded at least ten times. MiXCR was used by TCRdb to re-call the PCR reads. Of around 42,000 clones in the sample, around 10% are singletons; the top ten hold about 10%. Each patient went into thyroid surgery without having received any treatment. The CDR3 runs to 17 residues. V shed 1 base and J shed 4 bases, with 17 bases lying between them. Germline CDR1 is SEHNR and CDR2 is FQNEAQ (reference sequence). The sequencing input was blood. The J gene is TRBJ2-1, the V gene TRBV7-9, with D unresolved. The receptor was derived from a male donor with papillary thyroid cancer or a benign thyroid nodule (not recorded which). Some clones in this sample may be carry-over from other donors' samples. CDR3: CASSLGLATPYYNEQFF. The DNA for the CDR3 is TGTGCCAGCAGCTTAGGGTTGGCGACACCATATTACAATGAGCAGTTCTTC.